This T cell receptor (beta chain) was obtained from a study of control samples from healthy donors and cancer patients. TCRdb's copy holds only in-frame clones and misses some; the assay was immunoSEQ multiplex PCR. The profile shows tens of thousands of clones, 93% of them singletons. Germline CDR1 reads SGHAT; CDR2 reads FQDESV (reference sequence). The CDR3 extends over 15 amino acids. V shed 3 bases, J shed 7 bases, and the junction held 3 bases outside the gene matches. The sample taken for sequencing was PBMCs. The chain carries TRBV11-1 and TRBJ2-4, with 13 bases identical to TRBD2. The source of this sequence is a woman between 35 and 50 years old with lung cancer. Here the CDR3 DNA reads TGTGCCAGCAGCTTGCCGGGACTAGCGGGGAACATTCAGTACTTC. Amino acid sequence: CASSLPGLAGNIQYF.